Presented here are 8 T cell receptor beta chains from one specimen sequenced in a study of cytomegalovirus exposure and HLA in healthy donors. In the PCR, 60 Vbeta and 13 Jbeta primers were used. The protocol was immunoSEQ multiplex PCR, while the TCRdb copy is restricted to in-frame clones and leaves out a portion. The sample has 150,000 to 200,000 clones; more than 70% are singletons. Material for sequencing was PBMCs. These receptors originate from a woman in her forties in good health and CMV-seropositive.

The V call is TRBV18, the J call TRBJ2-7; the D gene is possibly TRBD2 (6 bases). Deletions cut 1 base from V and 0 bases from J, with 16 bases between. The CDR3 covers 17 residues. The germline CDR1 and CDR2 sequences are KGHSH and LQKENI. CDR3 in DNA: TGTGCCAGCTCACCACTCCCCCCTAGCGCGAGCTCCTACGAGCAGTACTTC. It encodes CASSPLPPSASSYEQYF.

The gene calls are TRBV4-2 and TRBJ2-7; D possibly corresponds to TRBD2 (6 bases). V was shortened by 4 bases and J by 6 bases, with 25 bases between the two germline ends. The CDR3 is 17 amino acids. Looked up from germline, CDR1 is LGHNA and CDR2 is YNFKEQ. The CDR3 coding sequence is TGTGCCAGCAGCCGAGATTGGCGGGATCCGGATCCTTCCGAGCAGTACTTC. It specifies CASSRDWRDPDPSEQYF.

The genes are TRBV2 and TRBJ1-1, with 8 bases that match TRBD1. The germline V gene encodes CDR1 SNHLY and CDR2 FYNNEI. J was trimmed by 0 bases and V by 5 bases; bases with no gene match: 14. The CDR3 covers 18 residues. The CDR3 coding sequence is TGTGCCAGCAGTCCCACCACCGGACAGGGCCCCTTGAACACTGAAGCTTTCTTT. Residues: CASSPTTGQGPLNTEAFF.

This sequence joins TRBV6-1 and TRBJ1-6, with D perhaps matching TRBD1 (6 bases). The V and J ends lost 3 bases and 2 bases respectively, with 11 bases between them. The CDR3 contains 16 residues. CDR1 is MNHNS, CDR2 SASEGT, per germline. The CDR3 loop reads CASSDQGSPYNSPLHF. CDR3 nucleotide sequence: TGTGCCAGCAGTGACCAGGGGTCCCCCTATAATTCACCCCTCCACTTT.

V and J are TRBV4-3 and TRBJ1-1; the D gene is possibly TRBD1 (5 bases). With 0 bases removed from V and 1 base from J, the gap between germline ends came to 18 bases. The germline CDR1 and CDR2 sequences are LGHNA and YSLEER. There are 18 residues in the CDR3. As DNA, the CDR3 is TGCGCCAGCAGCCAAGATCCCCCCAGGGCAAGCCCGAACACTGAAGCTTTCTTT. It specifies CASSQDPPRASPNTEAFF.

V usage is TRBV7-9 and J usage is TRBJ2-5, with 7 nucleotides matching TRBD2. The last part of the DNA fits TRBJ2-7 better; the J call may be wrong. The CDR3 length is 15 residues. Germline V gene sequence: CDR1 SEHNR, CDR2 FQNEAQ (reference sequence). The CDR3 DNA is TGTGCCAGCAGCGCCCGAACAAGCGGGACCTACGAGCAGTACTTC. Protein: CASSARTSGTYEQYF.

This chain links TRBV4-1 with TRBJ2-7, with D perhaps TRBD1 (5 bases). The germline V gene encodes CDR1 MGHRA and CDR2 YSYEKL. The CDR3 sequence is 16 residues long. V was clipped by 0 bases and J by 1 base, with 13 bases between them. The chain's CDR3 is CASSQEPGIGSYEQYF. In DNA, the CDR3 is TGCGCCAGCAGCCAAGAGCCAGGGATAGGGTCCTACGAGCAGTACTTC.

The V gene is TRBV29-1, the J gene TRBJ1-3; D unresolved. There are 14 residues in the CDR3. Germline CDR1 and CDR2: SQVTM and ANQGSEA. With 3 bases removed from V and 2 bases from J, the gap between germline ends came to 11 bases. The CDR3 is CSVEDFSAGNTIYF. In DNA form, the CDR3 reads TGCAGCGTTGAGGACTTCTCGGCTGGAAACACCATATATTTT.